The rows below give T cell receptor beta chains drawn from one sample of a study of immune heterogeneity within non-small cell lung tumors. TCRdb fed the multiplex PCR reads into MiXCR, producing one record per CDR3 protein. The table has some 9,800 distinct CDR3 sequences, 15% to 20% seen once. Material for sequencing was lung tumor tissue. The source is a man aged 40-49 years with non-small cell lung cancer. The CDR3 runs from the conserved cysteine through the conserved F or W. A D gene is named only where the DNA matches it firmly. Some rows mark clone size as missing; the rest say once, few, many or name a class of expanded clone.

j_gene: TRBJ2-1
len: 14
v_gene: TRBV7-6
abundance: many
d_gene: TRBD2
CDR3aa: CASSVLAGGNEQFF
CDR3nt: TGTGCCAGCAGCGTCTTAGCGGGGGGCAATGAGCAGTTCTTC

j_gene: TRBJ1-3
len: 14
v_gene: TRBV5-4
abundance: many
d_gene: NA
CDR3aa: CASSPNLQGNTIYF
CDR3nt: TGTGCCAGCAGCCCGAACCTCCAAGGAAACACCATATATTTT

j_gene: TRBJ2-3
len: 14
v_gene: TRBV7-6
abundance: many
d_gene: NA
CDR3aa: CASSRGGPTDTQYF
CDR3nt: TGTGCCAGCAGCCGGGGTGGCCCCACAGATACGCAGTATTTT

j_gene: TRBJ2-3
len: 16
v_gene: TRBV20-1
abundance: many
d_gene: TRBD2
CDR3aa: CSAPSSGGALADTQYF
CDR3nt: TGCAGTGCGCCTTCTAGCGGGGGGGCCTTAGCAGATACGCAGTATTTT

j_gene: TRBJ2-1
len: 12
v_gene: TRBV7-8
abundance: many
d_gene: NA
CDR3aa: CASSLGANEQFF
CDR3nt: TGTGCCAGCAGCTTGGGGGCGAATGAGCAGTTCTTC

j_gene: TRBJ2-5
len: 15
v_gene: TRBV4-1
abundance: many
d_gene: NA
CDR3aa: CASSQSRGGLETQYF
CDR3nt: TGCGCCAGCAGCCAGAGCCGTGGGGGGCTTGAGACCCAGTACTTC

j_gene: TRBJ1-2
len: 16
v_gene: TRBV13
abundance: NA
d_gene: NA
CDR3aa: CASRPGSYRGAGGYTF
CDR3nt: TGTGCCAGCAGACCAGGTTCCTATAGGGGGGCTGGAGGCTACACCTTC

j_gene: TRBJ2-1
len: 21
v_gene: TRBV7-9
abundance: NA
d_gene: NA
CDR3aa: CASSLRDSRLAWGPRYNEQFF
CDR3nt: TGTGCCAGCAGCTTAAGGGACAGTCGACTAGCGTGGGGGCCTCGCTACAATGAGCAGTTCTTC

j_gene: TRBJ2-7
len: 14
v_gene: TRBV5-5
abundance: many
d_gene: TRBD2
CDR3aa: CASSFGLAGYEQYF
CDR3nt: TGTGCCAGCAGCTTCGGACTAGCGGGATACGAGCAGTACTTC

j_gene: TRBJ2-7
len: 15
v_gene: TRBV20-1
abundance: NA
d_gene: NA
CDR3aa: CSARDVGGSSYEQYF
CDR3nt: TGCAGTGCTAGAGATGTGGGTGGTAGCTCCTACGAGCAGTACTTC

j_gene: TRBJ1-4
len: 16
v_gene: TRBV27
abundance: medium-sized
d_gene: NA
CDR3aa: CASSLMGPATNEKLFF
CDR3nt: TGTGCCAGCAGTTTAATGGGGCCAGCAACTAATGAAAAACTGTTTTTT

j_gene: TRBJ2-4
len: 14
v_gene: TRBV5-1
abundance: many
d_gene: NA
CDR3aa: CASSSWQGPNIQYF
CDR3nt: TGCGCCAGCAGCTCATGGCAAGGCCCAAACATTCAGTACTTC

j_gene: TRBJ2-7
len: 19
v_gene: TRBV15
abundance: medium-sized
d_gene: TRBD1
CDR3aa: CATSRGLSKSGQGDYEQYF
CDR3nt: TGTGCCACCAGCAGAGGGTTGTCCAAATCGGGACAGGGTGACTACGAGCAGTACTTC

j_gene: TRBJ2-3
len: 17
v_gene: TRBV20-1
abundance: many
d_gene: TRBD2
CDR3aa: CSARGLAGGWVTDTQYF
CDR3nt: TGCAGTGCTAGAGGACTAGCGGGAGGGTGGGTCACAGATACGCAGTATTTT

j_gene: TRBJ2-4
len: 17
v_gene: TRBV12-3/TRBV12-4
abundance: many
d_gene: NA
CDR3aa: CASSPRGGLVAKNIQYF
CDR3nt: TGTGCCAGCAGCCCCCGAGGGGGGCTAGTAGCCAAAAACATTCAGTACTTC

j_gene: TRBJ2-1
len: 15
v_gene: TRBV28
abundance: many
d_gene: TRBD2
CDR3aa: CASTTSGRIGSEQFF
CDR3nt: TGTGCCAGCACTACTAGCGGGAGGATCGGCAGTGAGCAGTTCTTC

j_gene: TRBJ2-5
len: 14
v_gene: TRBV28
abundance: many
d_gene: NA
CDR3aa: CASSSDSLLGTQYF
CDR3nt: TGTGCCAGCAGCTCGGACAGCCTACTGGGGACCCAGTACTTC

j_gene: TRBJ1-2
len: 14
v_gene: TRBV9
abundance: medium-sized
d_gene: NA
CDR3aa: CASSALTAVYGYTF
CDR3nt: TGTGCCAGCAGCGCCTTGACAGCCGTTTATGGCTACACCTTC

j_gene: TRBJ2-7
len: 14
v_gene: TRBV28
abundance: medium-sized
d_gene: TRBD1
CDR3aa: CASIATGSSYEQYF
CDR3nt: TGTGCCAGCATCGCGACAGGGTCCTCCTACGAGCAGTACTTC

j_gene: TRBJ2-3
len: 15
v_gene: TRBV27
abundance: many
d_gene: TRBD2
CDR3aa: CASSLRAGVADTQYF
CDR3nt: TGTGCCAGCAGTTTGCGGGCGGGAGTGGCAGATACGCAGTATTTT

j_gene: TRBJ1-3
len: 17
v_gene: TRBV9
abundance: medium-sized
d_gene: NA
CDR3aa: CASSVKTPGESGNTIYF
CDR3nt: TGTGCCAGCAGCGTAAAAACCCCGGGGGAATCTGGAAACACCATATATTTT

j_gene: TRBJ1-1
len: 15
v_gene: TRBV15
abundance: many
d_gene: NA
CDR3aa: CATSRDGLANTEAFF
CDR3nt: TGTGCCACCAGCAGAGATGGGTTGGCGAACACTGAAGCTTTCTTT

j_gene: TRBJ2-7
len: 15
v_gene: TRBV20-1
abundance: NA
d_gene: TRBD2
CDR3aa: CSARPPGREGLEQYF
CDR3nt: TGCAGTGCTAGACCCCCCGGGCGGGAGGGCCTCGAGCAGTACTTC

j_gene: TRBJ1-5
len: 14
v_gene: TRBV19
abundance: medium-sized
d_gene: TRBD1
CDR3aa: CASSPGQFGQPQHF
CDR3nt: TGTGCCAGTAGCCCGGGACAGTTCGGTCAGCCCCAGCATTTT

j_gene: TRBJ2-2
len: 12
v_gene: TRBV2
abundance: NA
d_gene: NA
CDR3aa: CASSQGTGELFF
CDR3nt: TGTGCCAGCTCTCAGGGCACCGGGGAGCTGTTTTTT

j_gene: TRBJ2-1
len: 13
v_gene: TRBV19
abundance: many
d_gene: NA
CDR3aa: CASSIDGGNEQFF
CDR3nt: TGTGCCAGTAGTATAGATGGGGGCAATGAGCAGTTCTTC

j_gene: TRBJ1-6
len: 17
v_gene: TRBV9
abundance: many
d_gene: TRBD1
CDR3aa: CASSSGQGRSYNSPLHF
CDR3nt: TGTGCCAGCAGCAGCGGACAGGGGAGGTCCTATAATTCACCCCTCCACTTT

j_gene: TRBJ1-2
len: 11
v_gene: TRBV9
abundance: many
d_gene: NA
CDR3aa: CASSVEDGYTF
CDR3nt: TGTGCCAGCAGCGTAGAAGATGGCTACACCTTC

j_gene: TRBJ1-1
len: 14
v_gene: TRBV10-2
abundance: many
d_gene: TRBD1
CDR3aa: CASVRDRGGTEAFF
CDR3nt: TGCGCCAGCGTAAGGGACAGGGGGGGCACTGAAGCTTTCTTT

j_gene: TRBJ1-1
len: 13
v_gene: TRBV19
abundance: many
d_gene: TRBD1
CDR3aa: CASSDRGLTEAFF
CDR3nt: TGTGCCAGTAGTGACAGGGGGCTCACTGAAGCTTTCTTT

j_gene: TRBJ2-2
len: 13
v_gene: TRBV20-1
abundance: many
d_gene: NA
CDR3aa: CSGTDPNTGELFF
CDR3nt: TGCAGTGGGACAGACCCAAACACCGGGGAGCTGTTTTTT

j_gene: TRBJ2-7
len: 14
v_gene: TRBV27
abundance: medium-sized
d_gene: TRBD2
CDR3aa: CASNPQRGGYEQYF
CDR3nt: TGTGCCAGCAACCCCCAGCGGGGGGGATACGAGCAGTACTTC

j_gene: TRBJ2-1
len: 15
v_gene: TRBV19
abundance: many
d_gene: TRBD2
CDR3aa: CASSTSGIRDNEQFF
CDR3nt: TGTGCCAGTAGTACTAGCGGGATAAGGGACAATGAGCAGTTCTTC

j_gene: TRBJ2-5
len: 13
v_gene: TRBV7-3
abundance: few
d_gene: TRBD2
CDR3aa: CASSYLGRETQYF
CDR3nt: TGTGCCAGCAGCTACCTCGGGAGGGAGACCCAGTACTTC

j_gene: TRBJ2-1
len: 14
v_gene: TRBV7-3
abundance: NA
d_gene: TRBD2
CDR3aa: CASSKSGSQDEQFF
CDR3nt: TGTGCCAGCAGTAAGAGCGGGAGTCAGGATGAGCAGTTCTTC

j_gene: TRBJ2-3
len: 14
v_gene: TRBV29-1
abundance: many
d_gene: TRBD2
CDR3aa: CSVDKRGRTDTQYF
CDR3nt: TGCAGCGTTGACAAGCGGGGCCGCACAGATACGCAGTATTTT

j_gene: TRBJ2-5
len: 18
v_gene: TRBV11-3
abundance: many
d_gene: TRBD1
CDR3aa: CASSHARWGQADQETQYF
CDR3nt: TGTGCCAGCAGCCATGCCCGATGGGGACAGGCTGATCAAGAGACCCAGTACTTC

j_gene: TRBJ2-7
len: 15
v_gene: TRBV20-1
abundance: medium-sized
d_gene: NA
CDR3aa: CSARVGEFSPYEQYF
CDR3nt: TGCAGTGCTAGAGTTGGGGAGTTTTCCCCCTACGAGCAGTACTTC

j_gene: TRBJ2-7
len: 13
v_gene: TRBV3-2
abundance: many
d_gene: NA
CDR3aa: CASSQNSTYEQYF
CDR3nt: TGTGCCAGCAGCCAAAATTCAACCTACGAGCAGTACTTC

j_gene: TRBJ2-1
len: 17
v_gene: TRBV7-2
abundance: many
d_gene: NA
CDR3aa: CASSPHMGVGSYNEQFF
CDR3nt: TGTGCCAGCAGCCCCCATATGGGGGTCGGGTCTTACAATGAGCAGTTCTTC

j_gene: TRBJ1-4
len: 11
v_gene: TRBV12-3/TRBV12-4
abundance: medium-sized
d_gene: NA
CDR3aa: CASSPNEKLFF
CDR3nt: TGTGCCAGCAGCCCTAATGAAAAACTGTTTTTT

j_gene: TRBJ1-2
len: 12
v_gene: TRBV19
abundance: medium-sized
d_gene: NA
CDR3aa: CASSTTPGSYTF
CDR3nt: TGTGCCAGTAGTACTACACCTGGGAGCTACACCTTC

j_gene: TRBJ1-1
len: 14
v_gene: TRBV20-1
abundance: medium-sized
d_gene: TRBD1
CDR3aa: CSASSPGGATEAFF
CDR3nt: TGCAGTGCTAGCTCCCCAGGGGGGGCGACAGAAGCTTTCTTT

j_gene: TRBJ1-6
len: 15
v_gene: TRBV6-2/TRBV6-3
abundance: medium-sized
d_gene: TRBD1
CDR3aa: CASSDGQGSNSPLHF
CDR3nt: TGTGCCAGCAGTGACGGACAGGGTAGTAATTCACCCCTCCACTTT

j_gene: TRBJ2-7
len: 16
v_gene: TRBV18
abundance: NA
d_gene: NA
CDR3aa: CASSQRGRTASYEQYF
CDR3nt: TGTGCCAGCTCACAAAGGGGACGAACTGCCTCCTACGAGCAGTACTTC

j_gene: TRBJ1-1
len: 14
v_gene: TRBV11-2
abundance: many
d_gene: NA
CDR3aa: CASSYSQGYTEAFF
CDR3nt: TGTGCCAGCAGCTATTCTCAGGGTTACACTGAAGCTTTCTTT

j_gene: TRBJ2-1
len: 15
v_gene: TRBV6-1
abundance: medium-sized
d_gene: TRBD1
CDR3aa: CASSTEGQGGHEQFF
CDR3nt: TGTGCCAGCAGTACCGAGGGACAGGGAGGGCATGAGCAGTTCTTC

j_gene: TRBJ2-7
len: 15
v_gene: TRBV12-3/TRBV12-4
abundance: many
d_gene: NA
CDR3aa: CASSPAGVSSYEQYF
CDR3nt: TGTGCCAGCAGTCCTGCAGGGGTGAGCTCCTACGAGCAGTACTTC

j_gene: TRBJ2-3
len: 14
v_gene: TRBV5-1
abundance: many
d_gene: NA
CDR3aa: CASSPSYTRDTQYF
CDR3nt: TGCGCCAGCAGCCCGTCCTATACACGAGATACGCAGTATTTT

j_gene: TRBJ2-7
len: 15
v_gene: TRBV27
abundance: medium-sized
d_gene: NA
CDR3aa: CASSLGTERGYEQYF
CDR3nt: TGTGCCAGCAGCCTGGGTACTGAGAGGGGCTACGAGCAGTACTTC

j_gene: TRBJ2-7
len: 13
v_gene: TRBV28
abundance: medium-sized
d_gene: NA
CDR3aa: CASNRPDTYEQYF
CDR3nt: TGTGCCAGCAATAGGCCGGATACCTACGAGCAGTACTTC

j_gene: TRBJ1-1
len: 14
v_gene: TRBV6-2/TRBV6-3
abundance: medium-sized
d_gene: NA
CDR3aa: CASSQTGGYTEAFF
CDR3nt: TGTGCCAGCAGCCAAACAGGAGGATACACTGAAGCTTTCTTT

j_gene: TRBJ2-7
len: 15
v_gene: TRBV6-5
abundance: NA
d_gene: NA
CDR3aa: CASSYSTGGSYEQYF
CDR3nt: TGTGCCAGCAGTTACTCGACGGGTGGGTCCTACGAGCAGTACTTC

j_gene: TRBJ2-2
len: 14
v_gene: TRBV4-1
abundance: many
d_gene: NA
CDR3aa: CASSQETGSGELFF
CDR3nt: TGCGCCAGCAGCCAAGAAACGGGTTCCGGGGAGCTGTTTTTT

j_gene: TRBJ1-5
len: 13
v_gene: TRBV20-1
abundance: medium-sized
d_gene: NA
CDR3aa: CSAGATDYQPQHF
CDR3nt: TGCAGTGCTGGGGCGACAGACTATCAGCCCCAGCATTTT

j_gene: TRBJ2-3
len: 13
v_gene: TRBV20-1
abundance: many
d_gene: TRBD1
CDR3aa: CSAAGQGAYTQYF
CDR3nt: TGCAGTGCGGCGGGCCAGGGGGCATATACGCAGTATTTT

j_gene: TRBJ2-7
len: 13
v_gene: TRBV19
abundance: medium-sized
d_gene: NA
CDR3aa: CASRHASSYEQYF
CDR3nt: TGTGCCAGTAGGCATGCGAGCTCCTACGAGCAGTACTTC

j_gene: TRBJ1-5
len: 14
v_gene: TRBV19
abundance: medium-sized
d_gene: NA
CDR3aa: CASSIESGNQPQHF
CDR3nt: TGTGCCAGTAGTATCGAGTCTGGCAATCAGCCCCAGCATTTT

j_gene: TRBJ2-5
len: 15
v_gene: TRBV7-2
abundance: many
d_gene: TRBD2
CDR3aa: CASSRTSGYDGTQYF
CDR3nt: TGTGCCAGCAGCCGGACTAGCGGGTACGACGGGACCCAGTACTTC

j_gene: TRBJ2-1
len: 13
v_gene: TRBV20-1
abundance: many
d_gene: TRBD2
CDR3aa: CSAPRLADNEQFF
CDR3nt: TGCAGTGCTCCCCGACTAGCGGACAATGAGCAGTTCTTC